These T cell receptor beta chains were read from a single sample in a study of blood T cell repertoires in COVID-19. Data came from immunoSEQ multiplex PCR; TCRdb stores just in-frame clones and leaves some out. The sample records 200,000 to 250,000 clones, roughly nine tenths being singletons. Sequencing input: peripheral blood. The receptors stem from a woman aged 45-59 years with acute or convalescent COVID-19. CDR3s include the opening cysteine and the closing phenylalanine or tryptophan. A D gene is named only where the DNA matches it firmly. Expanded clones are given a class, and other clones once, few, many or no size at all.

j_call,v_call,clone_size,d_call,cdr3_nt,cdr3_aa
TRBJ2-4,TRBV3-1/TRBV3-2,few,NA,TGTGCCAGCAGCCAACCCCTAGGTAGCGGAAGGACCAAAAACATTCAGTACTTC,CASSQPLGSGRTKNIQYF
TRBJ2-1,TRBV14,NA,TRBD2,TGTGCCAGCAGCCAAGATTCGAGGGCGGGAGTAGAGTACAATGAGCAGTTCTTC,CASSQDSRAGVEYNEQFF
TRBJ1-5,TRBV2,NA,TRBD1,TGTGCCAGCAGTCTTAGGCGGGACAGGGGGCTTGAGCATTTT,CASSLRRDRGLEHF
TRBJ1-1,TRBV11-2,NA,TRBD1,TGTGCCAGCAGCGAGGACAGGGGGATTGAAGCTTTCTTT,CASSEDRGIEAFF
TRBJ1-1,TRBV10-2,NA,TRBD1,TGCGCCAGCAGTGCGGGACAGGCTATAGCTTTCTTT,CASSAGQAIAFF
TRBJ2-7,TRBV13,NA,TRBD2,TGTGCCAGCAACTCGGGGGGGGTCCGACTCTCCTACGAGCAGTACTTC,CASNSGGVRLSYEQYF
TRBJ2-1,TRBV12-5,NA,NA,TGTGCTAGTACTTTGGGAGGATTCGTTTCCTACAATGAGCAGTTCTTC,CASTLGGFVSYNEQFF
TRBJ1-1,TRBV10-3,NA,NA,TGTGCCATCAGCGACTCAAGGGGATCCACTGAAGCTTTCTTT,CAISDSRGSTEAFF
TRBJ1-2,TRBV6-2/TRBV6-3,once,TRBD1,TGTGCCAGCAGTCTCCCGGGACAGGGTACGGGTGGCTACACCTTC,CASSLPGQGTGGYTF
TRBJ1-1,TRBV18,NA,NA,TGTGCCAGCTCGCCCGAGAATCGCGTGGGTTGGATGCTGGGACTTTGGAACACTGAAGCTTTCTTT,CASSPENRVGWMLGLWNTEAFF